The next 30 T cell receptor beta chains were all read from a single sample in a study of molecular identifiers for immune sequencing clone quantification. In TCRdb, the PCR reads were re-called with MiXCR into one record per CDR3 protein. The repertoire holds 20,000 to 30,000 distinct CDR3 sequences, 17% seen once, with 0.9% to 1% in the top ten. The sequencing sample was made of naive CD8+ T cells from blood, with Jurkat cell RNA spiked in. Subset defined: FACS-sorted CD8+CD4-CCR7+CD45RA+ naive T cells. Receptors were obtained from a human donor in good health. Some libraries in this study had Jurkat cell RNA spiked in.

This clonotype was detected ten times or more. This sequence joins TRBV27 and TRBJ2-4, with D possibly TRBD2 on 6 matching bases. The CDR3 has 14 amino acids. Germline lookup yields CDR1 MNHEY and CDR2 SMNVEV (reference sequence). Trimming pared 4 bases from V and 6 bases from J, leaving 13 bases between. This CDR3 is CASSYSGRRNIQYF. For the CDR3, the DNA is TGTGCCAGCAGTTATAGTGGGAGGAGAAACATTCAGTACTTC.

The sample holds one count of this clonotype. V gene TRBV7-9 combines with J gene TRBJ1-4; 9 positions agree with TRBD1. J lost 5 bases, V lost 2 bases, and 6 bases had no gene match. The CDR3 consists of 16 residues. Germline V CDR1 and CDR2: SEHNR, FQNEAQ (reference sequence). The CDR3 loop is CASSLPTGTGNEKLFF. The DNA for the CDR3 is TGTGCCAGCAGCTTACCCACCGGGACAGGGAATGAAAAACTGTTTTTT.

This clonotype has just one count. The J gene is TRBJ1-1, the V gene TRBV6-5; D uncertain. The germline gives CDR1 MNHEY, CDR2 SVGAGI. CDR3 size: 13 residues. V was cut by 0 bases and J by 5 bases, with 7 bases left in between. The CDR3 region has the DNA TGTGCCAGCAGTTACTCTGGGGAGACTGAAGCTTTCTTT. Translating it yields CASSYSGETEAFF.

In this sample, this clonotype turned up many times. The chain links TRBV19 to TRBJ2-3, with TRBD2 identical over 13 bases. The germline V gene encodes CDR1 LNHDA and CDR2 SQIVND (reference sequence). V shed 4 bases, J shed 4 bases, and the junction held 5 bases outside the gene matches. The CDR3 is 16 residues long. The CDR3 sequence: CASSTGLAGDPDTQYF. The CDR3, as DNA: TGTGCCAGTAGTACCGGACTAGCGGGAGACCCAGATACGCAGTATTTT.

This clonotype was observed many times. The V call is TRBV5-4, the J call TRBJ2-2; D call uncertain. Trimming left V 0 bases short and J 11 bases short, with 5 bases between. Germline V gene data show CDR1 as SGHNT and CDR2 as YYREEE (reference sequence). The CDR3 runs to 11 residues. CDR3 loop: CASSLGEELFF. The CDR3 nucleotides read TGTGCCAGCAGCTTGGGCGAAGAGCTGTTTTTT.

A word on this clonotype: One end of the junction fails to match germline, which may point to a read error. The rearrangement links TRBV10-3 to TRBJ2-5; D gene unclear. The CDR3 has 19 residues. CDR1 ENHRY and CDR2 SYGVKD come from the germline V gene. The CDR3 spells CAIGESVPLTEMGQETQYF. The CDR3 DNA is TGTGCCATCGGTGAGTCAGTTCCCCTTACGGAAATGGGGCAAGAGACCCAGTACTTC.

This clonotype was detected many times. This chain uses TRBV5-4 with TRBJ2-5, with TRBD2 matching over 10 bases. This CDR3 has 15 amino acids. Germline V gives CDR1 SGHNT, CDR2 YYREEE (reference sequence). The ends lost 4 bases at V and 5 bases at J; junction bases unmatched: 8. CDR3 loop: CASSPELAGLETQYF. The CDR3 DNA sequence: TGTGCCAGCAGCCCCGAACTAGCGGGGTTGGAGACCCAGTACTTC. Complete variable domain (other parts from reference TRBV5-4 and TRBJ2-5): ETGVTQSPTHLIKTRGQQVTLRCSSQSGHNTVSWYQQALGQGPQFIFQYYREEENGRGNFPPRFSGLQFPNYSSELNVNALELDDSALYLCASSPELAGLETQYFGPGTRLLVL.

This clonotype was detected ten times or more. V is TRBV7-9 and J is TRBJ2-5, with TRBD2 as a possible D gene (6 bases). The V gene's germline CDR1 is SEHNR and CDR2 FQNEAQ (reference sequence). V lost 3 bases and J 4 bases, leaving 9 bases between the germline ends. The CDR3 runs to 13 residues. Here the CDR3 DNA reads TGTGCCAGCAGCTTCATGGGAGGAGAGACCCAGTACTTC. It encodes CASSFMGGETQYF.

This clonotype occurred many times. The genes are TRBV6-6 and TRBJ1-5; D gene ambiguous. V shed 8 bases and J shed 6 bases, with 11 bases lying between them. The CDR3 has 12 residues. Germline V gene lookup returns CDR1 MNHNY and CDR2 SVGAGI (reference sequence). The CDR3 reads CASGRERQPQHF. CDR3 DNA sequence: TGTGCCAGCGGGAGGGAGCGTCAGCCCCAGCATTTT.

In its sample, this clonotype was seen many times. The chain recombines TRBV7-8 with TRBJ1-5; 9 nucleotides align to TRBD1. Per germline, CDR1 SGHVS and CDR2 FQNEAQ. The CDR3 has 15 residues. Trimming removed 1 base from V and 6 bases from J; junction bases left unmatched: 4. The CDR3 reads CASSLGQGEGQPQHF. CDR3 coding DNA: TGTGCCAGCAGCTTAGGACAGGGGGAAGGTCAGCCCCAGCATTTT.

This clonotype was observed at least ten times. The CDR3 nucleotides read TGTGCCAGCAGCTTAGTCTCCCTAGCAACTAATGAAAAACTGTTTTTT. Encoded protein: CASSLVSLATNEKLFF. V usage is TRBV7-2 and J usage is TRBJ1-4; no clear D. The germline V gene encodes CDR1 SGHTA and CDR2 FQGNSA. V shed 1 base and J shed 0 bases, with 9 bases lying between them. This CDR3 contains 16 residues.

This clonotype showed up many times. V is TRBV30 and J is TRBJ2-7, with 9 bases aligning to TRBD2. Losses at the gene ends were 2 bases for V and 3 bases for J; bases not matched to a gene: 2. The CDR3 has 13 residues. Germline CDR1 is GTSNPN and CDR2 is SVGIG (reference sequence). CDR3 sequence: CAWSRRGGYEQYF. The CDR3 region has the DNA TGTGCCTGGAGTCGGCGGGGGGGCTACGAGCAGTACTTC.

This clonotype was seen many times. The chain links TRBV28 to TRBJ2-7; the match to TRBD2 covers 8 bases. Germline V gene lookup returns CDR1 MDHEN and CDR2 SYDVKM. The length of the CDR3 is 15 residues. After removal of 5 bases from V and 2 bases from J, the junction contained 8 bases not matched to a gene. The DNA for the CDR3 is TGTGCCAGCAGTACCGAACTAGCGGATCCCTACGAGCAGTACTTC. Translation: CASSTELADPYEQYF. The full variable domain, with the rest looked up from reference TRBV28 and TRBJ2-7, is DVKVTQSSRYLVKRTGEKVFLECVQDMDHENMFWYRQDPGLGLRLIYFSYDVKMKEKGDIPEGYSVSREKKERFSLILESASTNQTSMYLCASSTELADPYEQYFGPGTRLTVT.

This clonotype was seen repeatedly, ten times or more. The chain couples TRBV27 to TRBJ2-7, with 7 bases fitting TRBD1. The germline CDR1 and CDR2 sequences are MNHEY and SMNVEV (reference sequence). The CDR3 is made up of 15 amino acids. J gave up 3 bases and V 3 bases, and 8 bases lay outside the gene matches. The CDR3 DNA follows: TGTGCCAGCAGTTTGAACTGGGGACAGTACTACGAGCAGTACTTC. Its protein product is CASSLNWGQYYEQYF.

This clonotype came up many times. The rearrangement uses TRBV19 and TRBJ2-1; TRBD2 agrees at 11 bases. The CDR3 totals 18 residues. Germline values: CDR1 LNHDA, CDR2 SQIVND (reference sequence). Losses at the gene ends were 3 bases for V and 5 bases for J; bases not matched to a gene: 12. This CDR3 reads CASSILPVKLAGDNEQFF. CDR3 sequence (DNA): TGTGCCAGTAGTATCCTCCCCGTAAAACTAGCGGGGGACAATGAGCAGTTCTTC.

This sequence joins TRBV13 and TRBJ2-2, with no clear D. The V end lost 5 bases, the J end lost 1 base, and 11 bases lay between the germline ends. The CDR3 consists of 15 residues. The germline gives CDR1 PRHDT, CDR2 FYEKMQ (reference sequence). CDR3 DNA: TGTGCCAGCAGCCCCGAATCAAGGAACACCGGGGAGCTGTTTTTT. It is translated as CASSPESRNTGELFF. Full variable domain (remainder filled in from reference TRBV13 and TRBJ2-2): AAGVIQSPRHLIKEKRETATLKCYPIPRHDTVYWYQQGPGQDPQFLISFYEKMQSDKGSIPDRFSAQQFSDYHSELNMSSLELGDSALYFCASSPESRNTGELFFGEGSRLTVL.

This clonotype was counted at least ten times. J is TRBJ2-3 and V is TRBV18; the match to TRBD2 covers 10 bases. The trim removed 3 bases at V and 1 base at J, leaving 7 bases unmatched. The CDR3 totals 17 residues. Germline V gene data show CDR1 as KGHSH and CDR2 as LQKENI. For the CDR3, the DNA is TGTGCCAGCTCACCCGAACTAGCGGGGAGGCGCACAGATACGCAGTATTTT. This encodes CASSPELAGRRTDTQYF.

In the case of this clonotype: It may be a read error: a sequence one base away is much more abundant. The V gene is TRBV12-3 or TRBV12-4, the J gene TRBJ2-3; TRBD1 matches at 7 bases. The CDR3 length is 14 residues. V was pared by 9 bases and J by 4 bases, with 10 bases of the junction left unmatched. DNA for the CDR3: TGTGCCAGAAGCACCGGGACAGTTCCAGATACGCAGTATTTT. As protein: CARSTGTVPDTQYF.

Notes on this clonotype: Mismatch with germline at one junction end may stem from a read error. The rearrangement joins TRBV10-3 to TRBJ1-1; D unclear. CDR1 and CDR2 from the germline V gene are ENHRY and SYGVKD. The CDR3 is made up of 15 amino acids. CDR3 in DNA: TGTGTCATCAGTGACCCAGATGGTAGTGTTGGTGAAGCTTTCTTT. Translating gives CVISDPDGSVGEAFF.

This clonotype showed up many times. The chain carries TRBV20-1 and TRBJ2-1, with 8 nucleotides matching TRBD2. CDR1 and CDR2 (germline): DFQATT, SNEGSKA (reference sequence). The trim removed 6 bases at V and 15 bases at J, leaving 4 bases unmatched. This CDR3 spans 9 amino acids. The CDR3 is CSAGLALFF. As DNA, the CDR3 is TGCAGTGCCGGACTAGCCTTGTTCTTC.

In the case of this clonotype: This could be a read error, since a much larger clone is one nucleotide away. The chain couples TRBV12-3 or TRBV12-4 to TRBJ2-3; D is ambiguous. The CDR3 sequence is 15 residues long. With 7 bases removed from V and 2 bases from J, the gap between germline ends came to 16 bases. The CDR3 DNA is TGTGCCAGCATCAACCCCGGACGGATCACAGATACGCAGTATTTT. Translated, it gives CASINPGRITDTQYF.

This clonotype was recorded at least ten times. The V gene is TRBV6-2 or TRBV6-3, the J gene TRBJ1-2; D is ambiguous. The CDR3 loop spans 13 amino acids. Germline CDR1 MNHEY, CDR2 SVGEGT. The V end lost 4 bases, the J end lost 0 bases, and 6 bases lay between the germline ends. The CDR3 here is CASSSGPNYGYTF. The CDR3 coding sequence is TGTGCCAGCAGTTCCGGGCCTAACTATGGCTACACCTTC.

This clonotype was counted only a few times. The CDR3 sequence: CASSEISYEQYF. CDR3 coding DNA: TGTGCCAGCAGCGAAATCTCCTACGAGCAGTACTTC. The V call is TRBV11-2, the J call TRBJ2-7; no reliable D call. With 5 bases removed from V and 0 bases from J, the gap between germline ends came to 5 bases. The CDR3 extends over 12 amino acids. Per germline, CDR1 SGHAT and CDR2 FQNNGV.

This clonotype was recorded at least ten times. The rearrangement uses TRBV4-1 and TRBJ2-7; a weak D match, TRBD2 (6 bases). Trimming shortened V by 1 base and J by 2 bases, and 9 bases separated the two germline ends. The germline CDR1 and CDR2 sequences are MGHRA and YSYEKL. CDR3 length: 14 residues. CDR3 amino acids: CASSQVGEAYEQYF. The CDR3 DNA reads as TGCGCCAGCAGCCAAGTTGGGGAGGCCTACGAGCAGTACTTC.

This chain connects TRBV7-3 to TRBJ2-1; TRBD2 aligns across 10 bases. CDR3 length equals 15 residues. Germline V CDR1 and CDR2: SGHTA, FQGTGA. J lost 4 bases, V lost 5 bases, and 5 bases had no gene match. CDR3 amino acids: CASSPTSGTYNEQFF. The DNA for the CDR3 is TGTGCCAGCAGCCCCACTAGCGGGACTTACAATGAGCAGTTCTTC.

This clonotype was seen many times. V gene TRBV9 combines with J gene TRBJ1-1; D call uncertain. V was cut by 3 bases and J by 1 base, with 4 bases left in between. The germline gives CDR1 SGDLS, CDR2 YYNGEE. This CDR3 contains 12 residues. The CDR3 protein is CASSGPNTEAFF. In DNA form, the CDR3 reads TGTGCCAGCAGCGGGCCGAACACTGAAGCTTTCTTT.

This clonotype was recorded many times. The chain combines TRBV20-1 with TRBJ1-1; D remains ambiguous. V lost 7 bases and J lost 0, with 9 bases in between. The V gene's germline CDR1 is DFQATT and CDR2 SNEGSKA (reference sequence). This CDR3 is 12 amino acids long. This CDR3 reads CSVILMNTEAFF. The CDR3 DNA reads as TGCAGTGTTATCCTCATGAACACTGAAGCTTTCTTT.

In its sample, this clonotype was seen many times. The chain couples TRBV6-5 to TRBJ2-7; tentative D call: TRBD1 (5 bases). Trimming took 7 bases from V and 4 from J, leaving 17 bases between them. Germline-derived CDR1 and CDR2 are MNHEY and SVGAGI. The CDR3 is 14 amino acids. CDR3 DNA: TGTGCCAGCACTGACTCTCAGGGAAGTTACGAGCAGTACTTC. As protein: CASTDSQGSYEQYF.

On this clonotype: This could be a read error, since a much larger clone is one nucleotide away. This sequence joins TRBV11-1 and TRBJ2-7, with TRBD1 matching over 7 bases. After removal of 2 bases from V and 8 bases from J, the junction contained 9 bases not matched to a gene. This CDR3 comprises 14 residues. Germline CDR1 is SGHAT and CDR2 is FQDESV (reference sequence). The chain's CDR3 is CASSLRQGQYKQYF. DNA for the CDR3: TGTGCCAGCAGCTTACGACAGGGTCAGTACAAGCAGTACTTC. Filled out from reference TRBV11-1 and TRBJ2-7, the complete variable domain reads EAEVAQSPRYKITEKSQAVAFWCDPISGHATLYWYRQILGQGPELLVQFQDESVVDDSQLPKDRFSAERLKGVDSTLKIQPAELGDSAMYLCASSLRQGQYKQYFGPGTRLTVT.

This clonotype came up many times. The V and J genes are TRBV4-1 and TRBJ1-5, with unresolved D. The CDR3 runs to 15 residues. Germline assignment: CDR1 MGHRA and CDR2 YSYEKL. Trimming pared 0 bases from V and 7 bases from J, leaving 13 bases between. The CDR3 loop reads CASSQDTGAFQPQHF. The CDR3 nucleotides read TGCGCCAGCAGCCAAGACACCGGCGCATTCCAGCCCCAGCATTTT.